The rows below give T cell receptor beta chains drawn from one sample of a study of T-cell memory formation after mild COVID-19. A single record per CDR3 protein comes from TCRdb applying MiXCR to the 5' RACE reads. Of 300,000 to 400,000 distinct CDR3 sequences in the sample, around 21% were seen once. Sequenced input: PBMCs or a T cell subset sorted from them (not recorded which). The receptors originated from an adult woman who had mild COVID-19 (a few samples of this study predate the infection). Cell type and time point are not known. Each CDR3 is given without its conserved first and last residue. Size values are once, few and many counts, or a class for expanded clones, and some rows have none.

. 14 TRBV3-1 ASSQPSGSLQGEQY
. 13 TRBV9 ASSVVTSGRNEQF
few 14 TRBV6-1 ASSEVHRGAKNIQY
few 17 TRBV30 AWSPSPWSGTGSTDTQY
. 14 TRBV7-8 ASTLTNDGPGSGYT
. 10 TRBV29-1 SAANANYGYT
. 12 TRBV6-5 ASSYRGSGNTIY
few 12 TRBV7-9 ASSRGELGNPQH
. 16 TRBV9 ASSPSARYTDMNTEAF
few 12 TRBV6-6 ASKPPGEGFEQY
. 12 TRBV5-6 ASSVTLIVNEQF
few 11 TRBV7-9 ASSSSYDQPQH
few 11 TRBV11-3 ASSLAGRNEQF
. 13 TRBV3-1 ASSQEKYRGTEAF
once 13 TRBV5-8 ASSGRTASNQPQH
few 11 TRBV29-1 SVETAHHNEQF
few 17 TRBV7-8 ASSPKSRGKALSTDTQY
many 17 TRBV5-1 ASSLAVIGTEPTNEKLF
few 13 TRBV4-1 ASSRPQGRSTEAF
. 10 TRBV2 ASSVRDYGYT
. 12 TRBV10-3 ATVRQGLSTEAF
few 14 TRBV9 ASSVATAGTTDTQY
. 12 TRBV12-3/TRBV12-4 ASSLDPPNYGYT
. 14 TRBV28 ASSTKYRGLSYEQY
. 14 TRBV12-3/TRBV12-4 ASSLGGPPRNTEAF
few 12 TRBV12-3/TRBV12-4 ASSLEGPVNEQF
few 15 TRBV5-1 ASSLFRAAHSNQPQH
. 14 TRBV3-1 ASSQQGLAVTGELF
. 14 TRBV6-5 ASSYSADSSYNEQF
many 14 TRBV6-5 ASNQIAGFSYNEQF
. 16 TRBV20-1 SARELSPGQGPNTEAF
. 12 TRBV19 ASGPSGKNGELF
few 17 TRBV4-1 ASSQDGLAGVSSYNEQF
. 11 TRBV6-5 ASRRDPLDEQF
. 13 TRBV5-1 ASSLAAARGNTIY
. 14 TRBV7-8 ASSLAFSRVYNEQF
. 13 TRBV4-3 ASSQVVWSGNTIY
. 11 TRBV20-1 SETRQAPDTQY